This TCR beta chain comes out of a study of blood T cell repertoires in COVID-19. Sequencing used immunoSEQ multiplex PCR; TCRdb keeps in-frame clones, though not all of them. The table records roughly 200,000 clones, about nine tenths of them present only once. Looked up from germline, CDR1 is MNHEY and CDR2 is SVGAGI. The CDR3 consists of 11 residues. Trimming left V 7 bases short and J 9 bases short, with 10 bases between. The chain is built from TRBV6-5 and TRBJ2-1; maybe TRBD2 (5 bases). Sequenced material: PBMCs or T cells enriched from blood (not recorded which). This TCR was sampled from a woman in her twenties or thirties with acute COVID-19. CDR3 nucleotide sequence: TGTGCCAGCAATCGGGGATTTGAGCAGTTCTTC. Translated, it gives CASNRGFEQFF.